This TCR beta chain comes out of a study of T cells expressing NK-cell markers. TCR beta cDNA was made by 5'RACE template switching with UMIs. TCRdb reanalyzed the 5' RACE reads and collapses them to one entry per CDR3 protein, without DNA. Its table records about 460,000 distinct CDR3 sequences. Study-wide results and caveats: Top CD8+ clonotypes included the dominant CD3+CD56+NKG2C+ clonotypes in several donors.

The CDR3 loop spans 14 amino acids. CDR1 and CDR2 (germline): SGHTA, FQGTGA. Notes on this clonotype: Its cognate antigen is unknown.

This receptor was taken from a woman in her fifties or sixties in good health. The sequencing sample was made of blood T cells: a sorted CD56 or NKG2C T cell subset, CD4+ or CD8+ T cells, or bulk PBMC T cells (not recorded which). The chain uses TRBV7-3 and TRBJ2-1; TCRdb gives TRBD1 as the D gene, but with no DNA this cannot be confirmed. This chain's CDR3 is CASSQLPTGNEQFF.